The clone carrying this T cell receptor (beta chain) was detected only a few times. At one of its ends the junction is not consistent with the germline gene, which may arise from a read error. The germline CDR1 and CDR2 sequences are SSHAT and FNYEAQ (reference sequence). This CDR3 spans 14 amino acids. Per the original data handling: Scientists estimated how many nucleated cells there were by amplifying reference gene primers. The protocol was immunoSEQ multiplex PCR, while the TCRdb copy is restricted to in-frame clones and leaves out a portion. The V and J calls and clone size were taken over from that table, and D and trimming were inferred from the DNA. Among 200,000 to 250,000 clones listed, about nine tenths were seen once. The data were obtained in a study of blood T cell repertoires in COVID-19. The overall study: Samples taken during acute and convalescent COVID-19 were collected in the United States, Italy and Spain.

The chain couples TRBV7-7 to TRBJ2-1; D unresolved. Sample: peripheral blood. This TCR was recovered from a woman aged 60-70 years with acute or convalescent COVID-19. CDR3 in DNA: TGTGCTAGCAGCTTAGAAGTGTCTAGCAATGAGCAGTTCTTC. Translating gives CASSLEVSSNEQFF.